Following are 28 T cell receptor beta chains from one sample sequenced in a study of CD8+CD57+ T cells in acquired aplastic anemia. Researchers used genomic DNA as the template to profile TCR beta VDJ and CDR3. TCRdb independently ran MiXCR on the reads; one entry per CDR3 protein. The sample has about 130,000 distinct CDR3 sequences, about 46% seen once. The sample consisted of sorted CD4+, CD8+, or CD8+CD57+ T cells (not recorded which) from PBMCs. The source of these receptors is a human donor in good health, serving as a control.

This clonotype was seen many times. The V gene is TRBV2, the J gene TRBJ1-2; TRBD1 agrees at 10 bases. Trimming cost V 9 bases and J 4 bases; bases outside gene matches: 5. This CDR3 spans 13 amino acids. Germline V gene data show CDR1 as SNHLY and CDR2 as FYNNEI. The CDR3 region is CASGTGALYGYTF. CDR3 DNA sequence: TGTGCCAGTGGGACAGGGGCCCTCTATGGCTACACCTTC. Together with reference TRBV2 and TRBJ1-2, the CDR3 gives the full variable domain: EPEVTQTPSHQVTQMGQEVILRCVPISNHLYFYWYRQILGQKVEFLVSFYNNEISEKSEIFDDQFSVERPDGSNFTLKIRSTKLEDSAMYFCASGTGALYGYTFGSGTRLTVV.

This chain joins TRBV19 and TRBJ1-3, with a possible D match to TRBD1 (6 bases). Germline V gene lookup returns CDR1 LNHDA and CDR2 SQIVND (reference sequence). Trimming took 8 bases from V and 8 from J, leaving 16 bases between them. CDR3 size: 13 residues. CDR3 loop: CASRTVFRDTIYF. The CDR3 DNA reads as TGTGCCAGTCGGACAGTTTTCCGAGACACCATATATTTT.

This clonotype was seen repeatedly, ten times or more. This rearrangement joins TRBV4-1 to TRBJ1-2; 9 bases match TRBD1. V shed 2 bases and J 4 bases; nucleotides not matched to a gene: 2. Looked up from germline, CDR1 is MGHRA and CDR2 is YSYEKL. The CDR3 consists of 14 residues. The CDR3 DNA sequence: TGCGCCAGCAGCCAAACAGGGGGCCTCTATGGCTACACCTTC. Translated: CASSQTGGLYGYTF.

This clonotype showed up just once. J is TRBJ2-7 and V is TRBV20-1; 10 positions agree with TRBD1. Germline V gene lookup returns CDR1 DFQATT and CDR2 SNEGSKA (reference sequence). V trimming: 5 bases; J trimming: 5 bases; junction bases outside the gene matches: 9. This CDR3 is 14 amino acids long. The CDR3 region has the DNA TGCAGTGCTTCCCCGGGACAGGGGATCCACGAGCAGTACGTC. Its protein is CSASPGQGIHEQYV.

This clonotype has ten or more counts. The genes are TRBV18 and TRBJ2-7; no definite D call. Trimming pared 5 bases from V and 2 bases from J, leaving 16 bases between. CDR3 size: 15 residues. Germline values: CDR1 KGHSH, CDR2 LQKENI. CDR3 DNA: TGTGCCAGCTCATCAAATCTTGCCCAAGCCTACGAGCAGTACTTC. Its protein is CASSSNLAQAYEQYF.

This clonotype was found many times. This rearrangement joins TRBV9 to TRBJ2-1; D is unclear. V gave up 0 bases and J gave up 6 bases, with 10 bases separating them. The CDR3 loop spans 14 amino acids. Germline CDR1 reads SGDLS; CDR2 reads YYNGEE. CDR3 in amino acids: CASSVDPRGNEQFF. The CDR3 nucleotides are TGTGCCAGCAGCGTAGACCCCCGAGGCAATGAGCAGTTCTTC.

This clonotype was seen only a few times. The chain combines TRBV7-9 with TRBJ2-7, with D possibly being TRBD2 (6 bases). Trimming shortened V by 5 bases and J by 5 bases, and 13 bases separated the two germline ends. CDR3 length: 13 amino acids. Germline lookup yields CDR1 SEHNR and CDR2 FQNEAQ (reference sequence). The CDR3 spells CASSLFGSNEQYF. The DNA of the CDR3 is TGTGCCAGCAGCCTATTCGGGAGCAACGAGCAGTACTTC.

The sample holds a few counts of this clonotype. This could be a read error, since a much larger clone is one nucleotide away. The CDR3 carries no conserved terminal phenylalanine or tryptophan, so it likely arises from a read error. The chain is built from TRBV27 and TRBJ1-2, with TRBD1 matching over 9 bases. The CDR3 length is 13 residues. The germline V gene has CDR1 MNHEY and CDR2 SMNVEV (reference sequence). The junction had 2 bases not matched to a gene; V was cut back by 3 bases and J by 6 bases. This CDR3 is CASSFNRGHGYTL. In DNA form, the CDR3 reads TGTGCCAGCAGTTTCAACAGGGGGCATGGCTACACCCTC.

This clonotype was observed at least ten times. V and J are TRBV6-1 and TRBJ1-2; D is possibly TRBD1 (6 bases). Trimming left V 7 bases short and J 1 base short, with 13 bases between. Germline lookup yields CDR1 MNHNS and CDR2 SASEGT. This CDR3 region has 14 residues. CDR3 protein: CASTEGVVNYGYTF. The CDR3 bases are TGTGCCAGCACCGAGGGGGTGGTTAACTATGGCTACACCTTC.

This clonotype was counted at least ten times. The J gene is TRBJ1-2, the V gene TRBV6-6, with a possible D match to TRBD1 (5 bases). V was pared by 4 bases and J by 5 bases, with 11 bases between. From germline, CDR1 is MNHNY and CDR2 SVGAGI (reference sequence). There are 13 residues in the CDR3. The CDR3 is CASSLTVLYGYTF. The CDR3 DNA reads TGTGCCAGCAGTTTGACAGTGCTGTATGGCTACACCTTC.

This chain's CDR3 is CARDRALNTEAFF. In DNA, the CDR3 is TGTGCCAGAGACAGAGCCCTGAACACTGAAGCTTTCTTT. The V call is TRBV15, the J call TRBJ1-1; possible D gene TRBD1, 5 bases. Germline assignment: CDR1 LNHNV and CDR2 YYDKDF (reference sequence). Trimming removed 10 bases at V and 0 bases at J, with 12 bases between. This CDR3 is built from 13 residues.

The sample holds one count of this clonotype. The chain couples TRBV29-1 to TRBJ1-1; possibly TRBD1 for D (6 bases). This CDR3 is 12 amino acids long. The germline gives CDR1 SQVTM, CDR2 ANQGSEA. Trimming cost V 8 bases and J 2 bases, with 12 bases left between them. The CDR3 DNA reads TGCAGCTCGGACAGAATTAACACTGAAGCTTTCTTT. Its protein is CSSDRINTEAFF.

This clonotype was seen at least ten times. The chain combines TRBV4-2 with TRBJ2-7; 8 nucleotides agree with TRBD1. The V segment lost 4 bases and the J segment 3 bases; nucleotides outside the gene matches: 23. This CDR3 is 20 amino acids long. Looked up from germline, CDR1 is LGHNA and CDR2 is YNFKEQ. The CDR3 loop reads CASSPLGGAGGAGLVYEQYF. The CDR3 DNA follows: TGTGCCAGCAGCCCCCTGGGCGGGGCAGGGGGCGCGGGATTGGTCTACGAGCAGTACTTC.

Points on this clonotype: At one end, the junction sequence differs from germline, possibly due to a read error. The chain recombines TRBV5-5 with TRBJ1-6; 7 bases align to TRBD1. The CDR3 loop spans 15 amino acids. Germline V gives CDR1 SGHKS, CDR2 YYEKEE (reference sequence). In nucleotides, the CDR3 is TGTGCCAGCAGCCGAACAGGGGATTATAATTCGCCCCTCCACTTT. As protein: CASSRTGDYNSPLHF. The full variable domain, with the rest looked up from reference TRBV5-5 and TRBJ1-6, is DAGVTQSPTHLIKTRGQQVTLRCSPISGHKSVSWYQQVLGQGPQFIFQYYEKEERGRGNFPDRFSARQFPNYSSELNVNALLLGDSALYLCASSRTGDYNSPLHFGNGTRLTVT.

V and J are TRBV7-6 and TRBJ2-2, with a possible D match to TRBD2 (5 bases). V lost 6 bases, J lost 4 bases, and 15 bases lay in between. The CDR3 is 15 amino acids. Germline-derived CDR1 and CDR2 are SGHVS and FNYEAQ. CDR3: CASRVLGVGTGELFF. The CDR3 DNA reads TGTGCCAGCAGAGTTTTGGGAGTCGGCACCGGGGAGCTGTTTTTT.

The chain recombines TRBV2 with TRBJ2-7, with D perhaps being TRBD1 or TRBD2 (7 bases each). Germline assignment: CDR1 SNHLY and CDR2 FYNNEI. There are 15 residues in the CDR3. Trimming took off 4 bases at V and 3 bases at J, with 16 bases between the two ends. The CDR3 reads CASSGSTGRGYEQYF. CDR3 nucleotide sequence: TGTGCCAGCAGTGGCTCGACAGGGAGGGGCTACGAGCAGTACTTC.

The genes are TRBV5-1 and TRBJ2-7; D possibly corresponds to TRBD2 (6 bases). The CDR3 contains 14 residues. V was trimmed by 4 bases and J by 4 bases, leaving 15 bases between them. Per the germline V gene, CDR1 is SGHRS and CDR2 is YFSETQ. CDR3 coding DNA: TGCGCCAGCAGCCCTGATGGGGGACTTTACGAGCAGTACTTC. Translating gives CASSPDGGLYEQYF.

This chain joins TRBV7-6 and TRBJ1-5; a possible D gene is TRBD1 (5 bases). CDR1 is SGHVS, CDR2 FNYEAQ, per germline. The CDR3 spans 14 residues. The CDR3 reads CAIQGENSNQPQHF. CDR3 coding DNA: TGTGCTATTCAAGGGGAGAATAGCAATCAGCCCCAGCATTTT.

At least ten counts were recorded for this clonotype. V gene TRBV20-1 combines with J gene TRBJ2-5; TRBD2 is a possible D gene (6 bases). Germline CDR1 DFQATT, CDR2 SNEGSKA (reference sequence). V was shortened by 0 bases and J by 14 bases, with 19 bases between the two germline ends. This CDR3 contains 13 residues. The CDR3 spells CSARDPLLGTCYF. CDR3 in DNA: TGCAGTGCTAGAGACCCTCTGTTGGGGACTTGCTACTTC.

The chain couples TRBV29-1 to TRBJ2-7; D is unclear. V dropped 7 bases and J dropped 2 bases, with 12 bases sitting between them. Germline V gives CDR1 SQVTM, CDR2 ANQGSEA. There are 12 residues in the CDR3. CDR3: CSGMTGAYEQYF. The CDR3, as DNA: TGCAGCGGCATGACTGGGGCCTACGAGCAGTACTTC.

Note on this clonotype: A read error may account for a junction end that differs from germline. The chain is built from TRBV19 and TRBJ2-5; D is possibly TRBD2 (6 bases). CDR1 and CDR2 from the germline V gene are LNHDA and SQIVND (reference sequence). The CDR3 is 15 residues long. The CDR3 is CAGSTSFGGWETQYF. The CDR3, as DNA: TGTGCCGGTAGTACCTCCTTCGGAGGGTGGGAGACCCAGTACTTC.

Many counts were recorded for this clonotype. The V gene is TRBV6-1, the J gene TRBJ2-7; 8 bases are a match to TRBD1. J gave up 3 bases and V 1 base, and 2 bases lay outside the gene matches. The V gene's germline CDR1 is MNHNS and CDR2 SASEGT. CDR3 size: 14 residues. The CDR3 DNA reads as TGTGCCAGCAGTGAAGGGACAGGGATCTACGAGCAGTACTTC. This codes for CASSEGTGIYEQYF.

The table lists this clonotype with a few counts. The gene calls are TRBV7-8 and TRBJ2-7; the D is unclear. CDR1 SGHVS and CDR2 FQNEAQ come from the germline V gene. This CDR3 region has 13 residues. Deletions cut 5 bases from V and 0 bases from J, with 8 bases between. The CDR3 bases are TGTGCCAGCAGCCCCCCAGGCTCCTACGAGCAGTACTTC. This codes for CASSPPGSYEQYF.

This clonotype was observed at least ten times. The V call is TRBV7-2, the J call TRBJ2-3; D not resolved. Germline assignment: CDR1 SGHTA and CDR2 FQGNSA. This CDR3 has 16 residues. The V gene lost 2 bases and the J gene lost 2 bases, with 14 bases spanning the gap. The CDR3 region is CASSLRRAGSTDTQYF. In DNA form, the CDR3 reads TGTGCCAGCAGCTTACGTAGGGCAGGCTCCACAGATACGCAGTATTTT.

The CDR3 reads CSARDASGGSTTEEQYF. CDR3 bases: TGCAGTGCTAGAGACGCTAGCGGGGGGTCTACTACTGAAGAGCAGTACTTC. The chain recombines TRBV20-1 with TRBJ2-7; 11 bases fit TRBD2. J was trimmed by 7 bases and V by 0 bases; bases with no gene match: 14. From germline, CDR1 is DFQATT and CDR2 SNEGSKA (reference sequence). The CDR3 is 17 amino acids.

In its sample, this clonotype was seen many times. This chain links TRBV7-9 with TRBJ2-2; D ambiguous. CDR3 length: 13 residues. In germline, CDR1 is SEHNR, CDR2 FQNEAQ (reference sequence). V lost 2 bases and J 5 bases, leaving 6 bases between the germline ends. Written as DNA, the CDR3 is TGTGCCAGCAGCTTACTTGGAACCGGGGAGCTGTTTTTT. As protein: CASSLLGTGELFF.

This clonotype was found many times. V usage is TRBV12-3 or TRBV12-4 and J usage is TRBJ2-3; 7 nucleotides agree with TRBD1. The CDR3 extends over 14 amino acids. With V trimmed by 7 bases and J by 2 bases, 6 bases remained unmatched. The DNA for the CDR3 is TGTGCCAGCAAGGGGGCTAGCTCCACAGATACGCAGTATTTT. This encodes CASKGASSTDTQYF.

This clonotype was picked up many times. CDR3 region: CSAVRGGAQPQHF. CDR3 in DNA: TGCAGTGCTGTGCGGGGAGGGGCTCAGCCCCAGCATTTT. The chain links TRBV20-1 to TRBJ1-5, with TRBD1 as a possible D gene (5 bases). This CDR3 region has 13 residues. Germline V CDR1 and CDR2: DFQATT, SNEGSKA (reference sequence). Trimming removed 5 bases from V and 6 bases from J, with 14 bases in between.